The next 20 T cell receptor beta chains were all read from a single sample in a study of cytomegalovirus exposure and HLA in healthy donors. Amplification used 60 Vbeta primers and 13 Jbeta primers. TCRdb's table, derived via immunoSEQ multiplex PCR, lists solely in-frame clones and lacks some. This table has approximately 170,000 clones, around 78% appearing once. Sequenced input: PBMCs. The receptors stem from a woman in her thirties or forties in good health and CMV-seronegative.

This chain links TRBV6-5 with TRBJ1-1; 7 positions agree with TRBD1. The CDR3 sequence is 15 residues long. Trimming cost V 4 bases and J 1 base; bases outside gene matches: 6. Germline loops: CDR1 MNHEY, CDR2 SVGAGI. CDR3 residues: CASSFTGARNTEAFF. CDR3 DNA sequence: TGTGCCAGCAGTTTTACAGGGGCCCGGAACACTGAAGCTTTCTTT.

For this clone: The limits of the CDR3 on the DNA are not certain, so only TCRdb's listed CDR3 is given. CDR3 sequence: CASSPRTALERETQYF. V usage is TRBV7-8 and J usage is TRBJ2-5; the DNA was not used to check the table's D call, TRBD1. 16 amino acids form the CDR3, both terminal residues included. Germline V gene sequence: CDR1 SGHVS, CDR2 FQNEAQ.

The rearrangement uses TRBV11-2 and TRBJ1-2; TRBD1 is a possible D gene (6 bases). The CDR3 runs 14 residues. Deletions cut 1 base from V and 5 bases from J, with 11 bases between. Germline CDR1 SGHAT, CDR2 FQNNGV. The CDR3 spells CASSLVTGNYGYTF. The CDR3 DNA follows: TGTGCCAGCAGCTTAGTTACAGGGAATTATGGCTACACCTTC.

The V and J genes are TRBV2 and TRBJ1-5; TRBD1 matches 11 bases. CDR1 SNHLY and CDR2 FYNNEI come from the germline V gene. The trim removed 4 bases at V and 7 bases at J, leaving 3 bases unmatched. This CDR3 comprises 14 residues. This CDR3 is CASSGTGGGQPQHF. The DNA of the CDR3 is TGTGCCAGCAGTGGGACAGGGGGCGGACAGCCCCAGCATTTT.

This clone showed up just a few times. This chain connects TRBV7-3 to TRBJ2-7, with a possible D match to TRBD1 (6 bases). CDR1 and CDR2 (germline): SGHTA, FQGTGA. The CDR3 is 15 residues long. The V gene lost 5 bases and the J gene lost 4 bases, with 18 bases spanning the gap. The CDR3 nucleotides read TGTGCCAGCAGCCTTGGGGCAGGGGCGCATTACGAGCAGTACTTC. It translates to CASSLGAGAHYEQYF.

To note about this clone: Germline and junction disagree at one end, which may indicate a read error. This rearrangement joins TRBV29-1 to TRBJ2-5; 10 nucleotides agree with TRBD2. The CDR3 has 13 amino acids. Germline V CDR1 and CDR2: SQVTM, ANQGSEA. CDR3 bases: TGTAAAGCGGGGGGGCCACCAATTTTTGAGCAGTACTTC. This codes for CKAGGPPIFEQYF.

The V call is TRBV28, the J call TRBJ2-7; TRBD2 matches 7 bases. Germline V gene sequence: CDR1 MDHEN, CDR2 SYDVKM. CDR3 length: 15 amino acids. The V segment lost 3 bases and the J segment 0 bases; nucleotides outside the gene matches: 5. In nucleotides, the CDR3 is TGTGCCAGCAGTTTGTCGGGAGGCCCCTCCTACGAGCAGTACTTC. Protein product: CASSLSGGPSYEQYF.

The table lists this clone with a few counts. The chain links TRBV5-1 to TRBJ1-2; 10 nucleotides line up with TRBD1. Germline values: CDR1 SGHRS, CDR2 YFSETQ. J gave up 1 base and V 4 bases, and 4 bases lay outside the gene matches. The CDR3 has 15 amino acids. CDR3 loop: CASSTGQGGNYGYTF. CDR3 in DNA: TGCGCCAGCAGCACCGGACAGGGGGGTAACTATGGCTACACCTTC.

This clone has more than one count but fewer than ten. The rearrangement joins TRBV30 to TRBJ2-1, with 13 bases aligning to TRBD2. Germline trimming cut 7 bases from V and 10 bases from J; bases unmatched to any gene: 7. Germline lookup yields CDR1 GTSNPN and CDR2 SVGIG (reference sequence). This CDR3 is 13 amino acids long. The CDR3: CASQLAGGVEQFF. The CDR3 DNA follows: TGTGCCTCGCAACTAGCGGGAGGGGTGGAGCAGTTCTTC.

The rearrangement links TRBV18 to TRBJ1-5; 9 bases agree with TRBD1. With V trimmed by 3 bases and J by 3 bases, 6 bases remained unmatched. Looked up from germline, CDR1 is KGHSH and CDR2 is LQKENI. CDR3 length: 16 amino acids. CDR3 sequence: CASSPSRDRDNQPQHF. In DNA form, the CDR3 reads TGTGCCAGCTCACCGAGCCGGGACAGGGACAATCAGCCCCAGCATTTT.

The J gene is TRBJ2-5, the V gene TRBV11-2, with TRBD2 matching over 14 bases. Germline assignment: CDR1 SGHAT and CDR2 FQNNGV. V lost 5 bases, J lost 5 bases, and 10 bases stayed unmatched. This CDR3 has 17 amino acids. The CDR3 is CASSPGLAGVFAETQYF. The CDR3 DNA is TGTGCCAGCAGCCCGGGACTAGCGGGGGTCTTTGCGGAGACCCAGTACTTC.

The chain couples TRBV27 to TRBJ2-1, with TRBD2 identical over 13 bases. From germline, CDR1 is MNHEY and CDR2 SMNVEV (reference sequence). The V gene end was trimmed by 6 bases and the J gene end by 8 bases; junction bases not matched to a gene: 7. This CDR3 has 15 amino acids. CDR3 DNA sequence: TGTGCCAGCAGGCCACGACTAGCGGGAGGCCATGAGCAGTTCTTC. Its translation: CASRPRLAGGHEQFF.

The CDR3 nucleotides are TGTGCCAGTAGTATTGAAGGGGGACTAGTGCGGTTCTTC. This codes for CASSIEGGLVRFF. The V gene is TRBV19, the J gene TRBJ2-1; 8 nucleotides line up with TRBD2. CDR3 length: 13 residues. The V gene end was trimmed by 3 bases and the J gene end by 15 bases; junction bases not matched to a gene: 10. Germline V CDR1 and CDR2: LNHDA, SQIVND (reference sequence).

This clone was seen once. The chain has TRBV2 and TRBJ1-1; TRBD1 matches at 7 bases. This CDR3 region has 15 residues. Germline V CDR1 and CDR2: SNHLY, FYNNEI. The V segment lost 2 bases and the J segment 6 bases; nucleotides outside the gene matches: 9. The CDR3 coding sequence is TGTGCCAGCAGTGAAATAATAAGGGACAGACCTGAAGCTTTCTTT. It is translated as CASSEIIRDRPEAFF.

This clone appeared once. The chain has TRBV30 and TRBJ2-7; 8 bases match TRBD2. V shed 3 bases and J 2 bases; nucleotides not matched to a gene: 3. The germline gives CDR1 GTSNPN, CDR2 SVGIG (reference sequence). This CDR3 contains 13 residues. The CDR3 DNA is TGTGCCTGGAGGGTAGCGGGGACCTACGAGCAGTACTTC. Translated: CAWRVAGTYEQYF.

On this clone: The same CDR3 also results from other DNA sequences found in this sample. The chain has TRBV30 and TRBJ1-1, with 10 bases matching TRBD1. Germline V CDR1 and CDR2: GTSNPN, SVGIG (reference sequence). This CDR3 region has 13 residues. Losses at the gene ends were 5 bases for V and 4 bases for J; bases not matched to a gene: 4. The CDR3 nucleotides read TGTGCCTGGTCTGGACAGGGGGGCACTGAAGCTTTCTTT. This codes for CAWSGQGGTEAFF.

This clone has just a few counts. The same CDR3 can be traced to other DNA sequences in this sample. The chain uses TRBV6-1 and TRBJ1-2; D gene uncertain. The CDR3 spans 11 residues. Deletions cut 2 bases from V and 7 bases from J, with 5 bases between. Germline V gene sequence: CDR1 MNHNS, CDR2 SASEGT. The CDR3 DNA is TGTGCCAGCAGTGAAAACAGTGGCTACACCTTC. Translated, it gives CASSENSGYTF.

The CDR3 here is CASSLEGTSGISYEQYF. The CDR3 nucleotides are TGTGCCAGCAGCTTAGAGGGGACTAGCGGGATCTCCTACGAGCAGTACTTC. This sequence joins TRBV7-2 and TRBJ2-7; 13 bases fit TRBD2. CDR1 SGHTA and CDR2 FQGNSA come from the germline V gene. This CDR3 is built from 17 residues. The V segment lost 1 base and the J segment 0 bases; nucleotides outside the gene matches: 3.

The chain's CDR3 is CASGTGEGNEQFF. CDR3 DNA: TGCGCCTCCGGGACAGGGGAAGGAAATGAGCAGTTCTTC. The chain combines TRBV4-1 with TRBJ2-1; 10 positions agree with TRBD1. Germline V lookup: CDR1 MGHRA, CDR2 YSYEKL. The length of the CDR3 is 13 residues. Trimming took 11 bases from V and 7 from J; bases not matched to a gene: 8.

V and J are TRBV10-3 and TRBJ2-1, with TRBD1 matching 8 bases. J lost 9 bases, V lost 6 bases, and 10 bases had no gene match. Germline CDR1 is ENHRY and CDR2 is SYGVKD. CDR3 length equals 14 residues. CDR3 DNA: TGTGCCATCAGCCAGGGGGCGCCTCTTGGTGAGCAGTTCTTC. This encodes CAISQGAPLGEQFF.